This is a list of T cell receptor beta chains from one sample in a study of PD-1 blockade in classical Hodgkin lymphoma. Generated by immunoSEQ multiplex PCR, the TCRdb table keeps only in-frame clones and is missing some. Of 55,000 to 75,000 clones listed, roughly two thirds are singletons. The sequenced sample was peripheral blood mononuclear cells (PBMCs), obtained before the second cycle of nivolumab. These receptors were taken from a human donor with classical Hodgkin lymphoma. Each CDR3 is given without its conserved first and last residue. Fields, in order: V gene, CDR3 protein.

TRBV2	ASRRIAGTQY
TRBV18	ASSPRGRGSNTEAF
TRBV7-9	ASSLEHLINYGYT
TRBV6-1	ASSERLKVWSWSNQPQH
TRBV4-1	ASSPDGWVEKLF
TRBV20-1	SAVDSYGYT
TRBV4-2	ASSQPGQGGVTEAF
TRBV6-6	ASQDSLREQY
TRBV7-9	ASSLAAMNQPQH
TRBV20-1	SALGIHEQF
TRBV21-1	ASSPRLGLSSGNTIY
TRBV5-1	ASSLGLSGNTIY
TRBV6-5	ASSYSTGEDTEAF
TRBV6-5	ASSGWDTYGYT
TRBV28	ASSLGYYEQY
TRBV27	ASSLYQGSYGYT
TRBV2	ASGTHRNTEAF
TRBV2	ASSDVRGYEQY
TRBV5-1	ASSWTGGNTQY
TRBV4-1	ASSQDLAFVATGGYT
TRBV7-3	ASSLMGGISGELF
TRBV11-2	ASGRVGGYT
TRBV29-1	SVSPGGSGNTIY
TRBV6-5	ASSRTGGGNTEAF
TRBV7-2	ASSPGLDTQY
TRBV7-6	ASTPGGQWTEAF
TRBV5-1	ASSLGPGSTEAF
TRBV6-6	ASSYSEAVYEQY
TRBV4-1	ASSSWASSNNYGYT
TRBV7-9	ASSPGTSEETQY
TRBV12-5	ASGLVLGRGTDTIY
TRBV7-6	ASRISGELF
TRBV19	ASSISVGNTIY
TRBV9	ASSVGGRVFAGELF
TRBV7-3	ASSSGLAYDTGELF
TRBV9	ASSFSGHTEAF
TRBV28	ASQSLTKSEKLF
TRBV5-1	ASSVRQGLNTEAF
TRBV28	ASSPKASGLIGSYNEQF
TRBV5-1	ASSNGQYEAF
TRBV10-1	ASSESGSSYNSPLH
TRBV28	ASSFQGYSNQPQH
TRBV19	ASSQSLQGLNQPQH
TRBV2	ASSEASAAGAF
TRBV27	ASSPLSLAGGLAYEQY
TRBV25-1	ASSETIDRGTEAF
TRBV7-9	ASSLGTSGPGATDTQY
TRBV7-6	ASSRGTGAPQETQY
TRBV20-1	SAPGAGGYT
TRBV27	ASGRTGVNEQF
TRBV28	ASSSGGPTGQF
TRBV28	ASSSIRWGRNTIY
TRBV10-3	AISDFEGNQPQH
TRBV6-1	ATSAGTSANEQF
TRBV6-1	ASGETRQGQAF
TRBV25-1	ASSAADGFYDGYT
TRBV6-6	ASSPGPSGYT
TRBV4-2	ASSQERTVPGNTIY
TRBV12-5	ASGGTGVDQETQY